What follows are 7 T cell receptor beta chains derived from one specimen sequenced in a study of radiotherapy plus CTLA-4 blockade in lung cancer. Sequencing was performed with immunoSEQ multiplex PCR; in TCRdb, only in-frame clones are kept and a portion is missing. The sample lists 45,000 or so clones, more than 70% occurring once. The input for sequencing was peripheral blood, taken from a patient treated with radiotherapy plus ipilimumab. The source is a human donor with non-small cell lung cancer who had stable disease on radiotherapy plus ipilimumab.

The chain couples TRBV28 to TRBJ1-1, with 7 bases fitting TRBD1. The germline V gene encodes CDR1 MDHEN and CDR2 SYDVKM. J gave up 5 bases and V 7 bases, and 7 bases lay outside the gene matches. This CDR3 has 13 residues. The CDR3 here is CASIRGRQTEAFF. In DNA, the CDR3 is TGTGCCAGCATAAGGGGGCGTCAAACTGAAGCTTTCTTT.

The chain combines TRBV28 with TRBJ2-5; 11 nucleotides agree with TRBD2. Germline V gene data show CDR1 as MDHEN and CDR2 as SYDVKM. V was clipped by 1 base and J by 2 bases; unmatched bases: 0. CDR3 length equals 15 residues. The CDR3 DNA follows: TGTGCCAGCAGTTTATCTAGCGGGGGGCAAGAGACCCAGTACTTC. Translating it yields CASSLSSGGQETQYF.

This clone has a single count. This rearrangement joins TRBV4-2 to TRBJ1-1, with D uncertain. The CDR3 runs to 13 residues. Trimming took off 1 base at V and 8 bases at J, with 11 bases between the two ends. Germline V gene data show CDR1 as LGHNA and CDR2 as YNFKEQ. CDR3 loop: CASSQGPRIEAFF. The CDR3 coding sequence is TGTGCCAGCAGCCAAGGCCCCCGAATAGAAGCTTTCTTT.

J is TRBJ1-1 and V is TRBV7-6; 8 nucleotides agree with TRBD1. Per the germline V gene, CDR1 is SGHVS and CDR2 is FNYEAQ. This CDR3 is built from 15 residues. J gave up 2 bases and V 2 bases, and 4 bases lay outside the gene matches. The CDR3 nucleotides are TGTGCCAGCAGCTTAATCGGACAGGGCAACACTGAAGCTTTCTTT. Translating it yields CASSLIGQGNTEAFF.

This clone was recorded only once. The chain carries TRBV5-4 and TRBJ2-1; 13 bases agree with TRBD2. CDR3 length: 16 amino acids. V lost 2 bases, J lost 7 bases, and 6 bases stayed unmatched. Germline CDR1 SGHNT, CDR2 YYREEE (reference sequence). CDR3 in DNA: TGTGCCAGCAGCTTACCGGGACTAGCGGGGTCAAATGAGCAGTTCTTC. Amino acid sequence: CASSLPGLAGSNEQFF.

This chain joins TRBV12-5 and TRBJ1-4; 9 bases are shared with TRBD1. Looked up from germline, CDR1 is LGHNT and CDR2 is FRNRAP. V dropped 1 base and J dropped 6; count of bases not matched to a gene: 3. The CDR3 totals 15 residues. The CDR3 here is CASGLATGGDEKLFF. CDR3 sequence (DNA): TGTGCTAGTGGTTTGGCAACAGGGGGCGATGAAAAACTGTTTTTT.

This rearrangement joins TRBV4-2 to TRBJ1-4; the match to TRBD1 covers 7 bases. Per the germline V gene, CDR1 is LGHNA and CDR2 is YNFKEQ. The CDR3 extends over 16 amino acids. V was pared by 0 bases and J by 4 bases, with 5 bases of the junction left unmatched. CDR3 DNA: TGTGCCAGCAGCCAAGACCAGGGGGGGAATAATGAAAAACTGTTTTTT. This sequence encodes CASSQDQGGNNEKLFF.